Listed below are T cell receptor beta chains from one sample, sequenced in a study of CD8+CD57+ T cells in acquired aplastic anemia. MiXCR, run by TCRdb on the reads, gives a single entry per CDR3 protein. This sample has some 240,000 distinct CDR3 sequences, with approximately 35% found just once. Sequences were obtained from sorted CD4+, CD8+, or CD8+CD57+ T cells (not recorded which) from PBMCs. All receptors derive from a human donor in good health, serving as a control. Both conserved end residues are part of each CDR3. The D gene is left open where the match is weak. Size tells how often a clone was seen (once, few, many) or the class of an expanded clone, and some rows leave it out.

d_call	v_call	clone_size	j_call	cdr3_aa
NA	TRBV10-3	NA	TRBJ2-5	CAISESLIGAEIQYF
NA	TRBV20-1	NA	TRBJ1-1	CSASSPQGGDTEAFF
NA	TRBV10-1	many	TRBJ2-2	CASSAGNANTGELFF
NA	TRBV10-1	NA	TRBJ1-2	CASSDRIYGYTF
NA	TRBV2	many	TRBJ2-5	CASFMAGGLQETQYF
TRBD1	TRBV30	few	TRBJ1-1	CAWDRGDTEAFF
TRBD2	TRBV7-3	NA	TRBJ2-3	CASSRDYTGTQYF
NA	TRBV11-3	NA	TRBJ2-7	CASSRTPPVAYEQYF
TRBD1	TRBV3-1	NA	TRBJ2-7	CASNLGWTGGGEQYF
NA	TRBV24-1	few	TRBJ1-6	CATSDGLEGSPLHF
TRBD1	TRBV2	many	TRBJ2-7	CASSQGQGAYEQYF
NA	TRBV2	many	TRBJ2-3	CASSGGLLTDTQYF
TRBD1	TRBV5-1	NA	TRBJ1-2	CASSRPGTGGLYYGYTF
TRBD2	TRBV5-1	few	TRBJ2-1	CASSVTSGGAFEQFF
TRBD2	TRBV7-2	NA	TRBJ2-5	CASSKRTSLEETQYF
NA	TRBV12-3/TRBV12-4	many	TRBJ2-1	CASSPIGNEQFF
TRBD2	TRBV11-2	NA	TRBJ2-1	CASSLGPRGGSYNEQFF
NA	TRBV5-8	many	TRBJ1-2	CASSLEQGFYGYTF
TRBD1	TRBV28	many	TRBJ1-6	CASSWGQGSSPLHF
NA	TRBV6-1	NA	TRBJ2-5	CASSPTGPTFEGAQYF
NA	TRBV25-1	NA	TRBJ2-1	CASSEAGSYNEQFF
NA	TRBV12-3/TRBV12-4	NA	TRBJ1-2	CASSLGASSYGYTF
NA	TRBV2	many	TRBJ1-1	CASTYRNTEAFF
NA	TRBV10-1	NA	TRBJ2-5	CASSDSSLSGRETQYF
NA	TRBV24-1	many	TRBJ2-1	CATARAGTYNEQFF
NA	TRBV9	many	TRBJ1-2	CASSDGGGYGYTF
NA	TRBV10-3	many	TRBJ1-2	CAISEQGTGYGYTF
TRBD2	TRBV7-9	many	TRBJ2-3	CASSLRGGDDTQYF
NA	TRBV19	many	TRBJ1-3	CASRSGKGSGNTIYF
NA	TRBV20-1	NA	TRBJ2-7	CSAMGHPGIYEQYF
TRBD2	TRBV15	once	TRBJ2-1	CATSDLTSGVYNEQFF
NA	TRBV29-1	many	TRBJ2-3	CSVDRDLDTDTQYF
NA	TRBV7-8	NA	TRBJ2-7	CASRPDGTYEQYF
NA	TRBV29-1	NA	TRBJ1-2	CSVDRGGRGNNYGYAF
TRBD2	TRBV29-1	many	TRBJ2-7	CSVSGLAATYEQYF
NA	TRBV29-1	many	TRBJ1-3	CSAARDVGNTIYF
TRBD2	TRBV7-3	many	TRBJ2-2	CASSSLAGRTGELFF